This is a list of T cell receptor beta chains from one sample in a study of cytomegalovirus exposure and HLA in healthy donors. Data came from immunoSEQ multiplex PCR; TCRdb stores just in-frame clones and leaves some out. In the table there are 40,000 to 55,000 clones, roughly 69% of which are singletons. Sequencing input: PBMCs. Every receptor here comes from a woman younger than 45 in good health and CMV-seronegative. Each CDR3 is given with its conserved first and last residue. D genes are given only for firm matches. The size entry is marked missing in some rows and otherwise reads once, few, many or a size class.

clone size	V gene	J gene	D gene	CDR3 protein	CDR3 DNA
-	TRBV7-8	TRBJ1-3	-	CASSFEPGAGNTIYF	TGTGCCAGCAGCTTCGAGCCAGGGGCTGGAAACACCATATATTTT
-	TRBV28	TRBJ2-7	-	CASSVPGQSDEQYF	TGTGCCAGCAGTGTTCCGGGACAAAGCGACGAGCAGTACTTC
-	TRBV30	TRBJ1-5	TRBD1	CAWSVQSGTGFLSQPQHF	TGTGCCTGGAGTGTCCAATCCGGGACAGGCTTTTTGTCCCAGCCCCAGCATTTT
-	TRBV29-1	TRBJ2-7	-	CSVEDVVWGIVHEQYF	TGCAGCGTTGAAGATGTAGTCTGGGGCATCGTCCACGAGCAGTACTTC
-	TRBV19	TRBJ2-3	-	CASSTGADTQYF	TGTGCCAGTAGCACTGGTGCAGATACGCAGTATTTT
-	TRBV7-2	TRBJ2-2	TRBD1	CASSSQGILTGELFF	TGTGCCAGCAGCTCACAGGGGATCTTAACTGGGGAGCTGTTTTTT
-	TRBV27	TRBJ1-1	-	CASSYTLNTEAFF	TGTGCCAGCAGTTACACCCTGAACACTGAAGCTTTCTTT
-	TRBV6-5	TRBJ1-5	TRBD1	CASRPGGPSNQPQHF	TGTGCCAGCAGACCAGGGGGCCCCAGCAATCAGCCCCAGCATTTT
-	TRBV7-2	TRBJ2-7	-	CASSLVGSRLSSYEQYF	TGTGCCAGCAGCTTAGTAGGATCGCGACTTAGCTCCTACGAGCAGTACTTC
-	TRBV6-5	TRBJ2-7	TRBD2	CASRTSGYEQYF	TGTGCCAGCAGAACTAGCGGATACGAGCAGTACTTC
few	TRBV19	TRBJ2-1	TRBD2	CATGGLAGKQFF	TGTGCCACTGGGGGACTAGCGGGGAAGCAGTTCTTC
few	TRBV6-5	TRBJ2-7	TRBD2	CASSASGLTYEQYF	TGTGCCAGCAGTGCTAGCGGGCTAACCTACGAGCAGTACTTC
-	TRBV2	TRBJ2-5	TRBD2	CASSGLAGAQETQYF	TGTGCCAGCAGCGGACTAGCGGGAGCGCAAGAGACCCAGTACTTC
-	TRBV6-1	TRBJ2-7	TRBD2	CASSDLAGGPNEQYF	TGTGCCAGCAGTGACCTAGCGGGGGGGCCGAACGAGCAGTACTTC
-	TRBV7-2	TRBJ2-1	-	CASSLDGSSYNEQFF	TGTGCCAGCAGCTTGGACGGGAGCTCCTACAATGAGCAGTTCTTC
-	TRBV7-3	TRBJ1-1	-	CASSLRGNTEAFF	TGTGCCAGCAGCTTACGGGGTAACACTGAAGCTTTCTTT
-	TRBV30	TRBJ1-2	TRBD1	CAWRVGQGYGYTF	TGTGCCTGGAGAGTAGGACAGGGCTATGGCTACACCTTC
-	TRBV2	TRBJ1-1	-	CASSEAGAMNTEAFF	TGTGCCAGCAGTGAGGCAGGGGCGATGAACACTGAAGCTTTCTTT
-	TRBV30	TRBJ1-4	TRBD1	CAWSRQGGTNEKLFF	TGTGCCTGGAGCCGACAGGGAGGAACTAATGAAAAACTGTTTTTT
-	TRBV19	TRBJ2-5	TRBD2	CASSIGPAGVETQYF	TGTGCCAGTAGTATAGGTCCAGCGGGAGTAGAGACCCAGTACTTC
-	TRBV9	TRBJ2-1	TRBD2	CASSLRTSADSEQFF	TGTGCCAGCAGCCTACGGACTAGCGCGGACAGTGAGCAGTTCTTC
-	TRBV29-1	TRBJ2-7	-	CTNEMRARRGSYEQYF	TGCACCAATGAGATGCGTGCCCGCAGGGGCTCCTACGAGCAGTACTTC
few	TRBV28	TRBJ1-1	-	CASSFSLLRDNRAFF	TGTGCCAGCAGTTTCTCATTGCTACGAGACAATCGGGCTTTCTTT
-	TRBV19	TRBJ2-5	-	CASKQVGQETQYF	TGTGCCAGTAAACAGGTTGGCCAAGAGACCCAGTACTTC